This T cell receptor (beta chain) was retrieved from a study of shared T cell receptors in the human thymus. Sequencing used immunoSEQ multiplex PCR; TCRdb keeps in-frame clones, though not all of them. The table includes roughly 68,000 clones, around 96% detected once. Germline CDR1 is SGHDN and CDR2 is FVKESK. This CDR3 region has 18 residues. Losses at the gene ends were 1 base for V and 10 bases for J; bases not matched to a gene: 19. Sequenced input: thymocytes. The clonotype was recovered from a human donor. This chain links TRBV14 with TRBJ2-7, with 10 positions matching TRBD1. The CDR3 sequence: CASSQGKIPGQGRGAQYF. DNA of the CDR3: TGTGCCAGCAGCCAAGGGAAAATACCGGGACAGGGGAGGGGCGCTCAGTACTTC.